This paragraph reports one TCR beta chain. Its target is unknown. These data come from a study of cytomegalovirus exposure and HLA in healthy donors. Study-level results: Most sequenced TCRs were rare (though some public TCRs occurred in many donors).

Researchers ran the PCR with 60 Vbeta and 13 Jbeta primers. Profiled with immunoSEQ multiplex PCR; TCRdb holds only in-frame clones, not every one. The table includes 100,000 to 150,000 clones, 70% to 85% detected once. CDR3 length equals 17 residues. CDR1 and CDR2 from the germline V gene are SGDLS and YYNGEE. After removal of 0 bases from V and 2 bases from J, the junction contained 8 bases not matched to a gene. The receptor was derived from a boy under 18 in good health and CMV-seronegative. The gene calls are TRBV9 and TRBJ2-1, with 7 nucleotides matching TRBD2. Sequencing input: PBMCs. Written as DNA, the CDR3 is TGTGCCAGCAGCGTAGCTCTCTGGGGGGGGGCCTACAATGAGCAGTTCTTC. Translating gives CASSVALWGGAYNEQFF.